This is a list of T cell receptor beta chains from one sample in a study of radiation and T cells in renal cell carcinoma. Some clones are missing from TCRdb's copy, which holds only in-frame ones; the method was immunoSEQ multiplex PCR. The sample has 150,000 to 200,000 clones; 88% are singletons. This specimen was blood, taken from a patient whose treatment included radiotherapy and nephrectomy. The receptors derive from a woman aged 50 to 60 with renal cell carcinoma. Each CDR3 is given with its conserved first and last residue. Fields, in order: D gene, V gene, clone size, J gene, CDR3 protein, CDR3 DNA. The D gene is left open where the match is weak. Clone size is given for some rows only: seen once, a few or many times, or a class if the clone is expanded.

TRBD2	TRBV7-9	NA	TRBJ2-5	CASSKLAGGKETQYF	TGTGCCAGCAGCAAACTAGCGGGGGGAAAAGAGACCCAGTACTTC
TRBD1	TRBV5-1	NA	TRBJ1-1	CASSQDRGQVNTEAFF	TGCGCCAGCAGCCAGGACAGGGGGCAGGTGAACACTGAAGCTTTCTTT
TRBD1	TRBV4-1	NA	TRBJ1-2	CASSQGQGARNGYTF	TGCGCCAGCAGCCAGGGACAGGGGGCAAGAAATGGCTACACCTTC
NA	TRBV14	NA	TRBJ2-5	CASSQGFTTQYF	TGTGCCAGCAGCCAAGGGTTCACGACCCAGTACTTC
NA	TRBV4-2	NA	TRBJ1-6	CASSHDSPDNSPLHF	TGTGCCAGCAGCCACGACAGTCCCGATAATTCACCCCTCCACTTT
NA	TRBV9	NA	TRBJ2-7	CASSVGRSSYEQYF	TGTGCCAGCAGCGTAGGCAGGAGCTCCTACGAGCAGTACTTC
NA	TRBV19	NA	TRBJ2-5	CASTPQAFQETQYF	TGTGCCAGTACCCCCCAGGCATTTCAAGAGACCCAGTACTTC
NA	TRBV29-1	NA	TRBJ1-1	CSANPLSGGTEAFF	TGCAGCGCTAACCCTCTTTCTGGGGGCACTGAAGCTTTCTTT
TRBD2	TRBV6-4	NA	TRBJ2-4	CASNILAGGRYAKNIQYF	TGTGCCAGCAACATTCTAGCGGGGGGCCGATACGCCAAAAACATTCAGTACTTC
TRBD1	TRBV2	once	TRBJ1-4	CASSEPRGGGEKLFF	TGTGCCAGCAGTGAACCCAGGGGAGGGGGCGAAAAACTGTTTTTT
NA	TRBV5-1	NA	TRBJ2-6	CASSLQSSGANVLTF	TGCGCCAGCAGCTTGCAGAGCTCTGGGGCCAACGTCCTGACTTTC
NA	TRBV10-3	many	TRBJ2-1	CAISEGRAAYNEQFF	TGTGCCATCAGTGAGGGCAGGGCGGCCTACAATGAGCAGTTCTTC
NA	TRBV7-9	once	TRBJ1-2	CASSPDDSYGYTF	TGTGCCAGCAGCCCCGACGACAGCTATGGCTACACCTTC
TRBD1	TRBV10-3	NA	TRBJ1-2	CAISGTGGNYGYTF	TGTGCCATCAGTGGGACAGGGGGGAACTATGGCTACACCTTC
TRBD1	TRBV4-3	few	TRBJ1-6	CASSPDRASPLHF	TGCGCCAGCAGCCCCGACAGGGCCTCACCCCTCCACTTT
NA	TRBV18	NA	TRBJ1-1	CASSPPSQLMNTEAFF	TGTGCCAGCTCACCACCGTCACAGCTGATGAACACTGAAGCTTTCTTT
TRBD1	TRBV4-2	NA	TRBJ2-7	CASSRETTGAEQYF	TGTGCCAGCAGCCGAGAGACGACAGGGGCCGAGCAGTACTTC
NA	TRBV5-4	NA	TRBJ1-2	CASSRQNFNYGYTF	TGTGCCAGCTCGCGACAGAACTTTAACTATGGCTACACCTTC
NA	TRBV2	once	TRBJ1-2	CASSGTGFFGYTF	TGTGCCAGCAGCGGTACAGGGTTTTTCGGCTACACCTTC
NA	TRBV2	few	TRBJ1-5	CASTGETVPMSQPQHF	TGTGCCAGCACAGGAGAGACAGTCCCGATGAGTCAGCCCCAGCATTTT
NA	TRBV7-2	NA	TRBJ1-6	CASSLENSPLHF	TGTGCCAGCAGCTTAGAGAATTCACCCCTCCACTTT
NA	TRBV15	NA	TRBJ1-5	CATSRDSGSNQPQHF	TGTGCCACCAGCAGGGACAGCGGGAGCAATCAGCCCCAGCATTTT
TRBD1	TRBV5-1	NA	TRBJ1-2	CASSLRQGALRNYGYTF	TGCGCCAGCAGCTTGCGGCAGGGGGCGCTTAGGAACTATGGCTACACCTTC
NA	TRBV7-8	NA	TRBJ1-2	CASSLGGGYDYGYTF	TGTGCCAGCAGCTTAGGGGGGGGCTATGACTATGGCTACACCTTC
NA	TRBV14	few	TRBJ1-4	CASSHWDLKEKLFF	TGTGCCAGCAGCCACTGGGACCTGAAAGAAAAACTGTTTTTT
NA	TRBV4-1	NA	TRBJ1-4	CASSLTGLTNEKLFF	TGCGCCAGCAGCCTTACAGGGCTAACTAATGAAAAACTGTTTTTT
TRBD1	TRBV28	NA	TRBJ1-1	CASSLPGQDRRHTEAFF	TGTGCCAGCAGCTTGCCGGGACAGGACCGGAGGCACACTGAAGCTTTCTTT
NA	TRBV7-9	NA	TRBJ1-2	CASSSIGAANYGYTF	TGTGCCAGCAGCTCGATAGGGGCAGCTAACTATGGCTACACCTTC
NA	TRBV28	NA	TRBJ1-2	CASRPRRAYGYTF	TGTGCCAGCAGACCCCGAAGAGCCTATGGCTACACCTTC
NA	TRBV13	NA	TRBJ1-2	CASSLGTLNYGYTF	TGTGCCAGCAGCTTGGGGACCCTTAACTATGGCTACACCTTC
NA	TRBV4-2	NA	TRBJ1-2	CASSQRDQGYGYTF	TGTGCCAGCAGCCAAAGGGATCAGGGCTATGGCTACACCTTC
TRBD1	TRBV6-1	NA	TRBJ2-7	CASSRDSSAYEQYF	TGTGCCAGCAGCCGGGACAGCTCCGCCTACGAGCAGTACTTC
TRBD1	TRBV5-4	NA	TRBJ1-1	CASSPGQGTNTEAFF	TGTGCCAGCAGCCCCGGACAGGGGACGAACACTGAAGCTTTCTTT
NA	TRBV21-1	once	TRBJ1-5	CASPLPGHGNQPQHF	TGTGCCAGCCCCCTACCGGGACACGGGAATCAGCCCCAGCATTTT
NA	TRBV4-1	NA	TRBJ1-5	CASSQVPLGGYQPQHF	TGCGCCAGCAGCCAAGTCCCATTGGGGGGTTATCAGCCCCAGCATTTT
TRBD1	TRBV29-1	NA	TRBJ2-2	CSVRQDRVNTGELFF	TGCAGCGTCCGACAGGACAGGGTGAACACCGGGGAGCTGTTTTTT
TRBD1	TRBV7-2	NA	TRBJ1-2	CASSSLGQGNGYTF	TGTGCCAGCAGCTCACTTGGACAGGGGAATGGCTACACCTTC
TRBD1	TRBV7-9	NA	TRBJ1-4	CASSLAQPGQGGKLFF	TGTGCCAGCAGCTTAGCACAGCCGGGACAGGGAGGAAAACTGTTTTTT
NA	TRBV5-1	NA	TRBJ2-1	CASSTGRIPYNEQFF	TGCGCCAGCAGCACGGGGAGAATACCCTACAATGAGCAGTTCTTC
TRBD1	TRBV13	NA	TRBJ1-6	CASSQNRGLGNSPLHF	TGTGCCAGCAGCCAGAACAGGGGGTTGGGTAATTCACCCCTCCACTTT
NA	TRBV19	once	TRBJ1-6	CASNRATNSPLHF	TGTGCCAGTAACAGGGCCACCAATTCACCCCTCCACTTT
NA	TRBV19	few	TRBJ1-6	CASSISDGNSPLHF	TGTGCCAGTAGTATATCAGACGGGAATTCACCCCTCCACTTT
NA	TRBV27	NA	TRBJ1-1	CASREGRVEKAFF	TGTGCCAGCAGGGAGGGACGTGTGGAGAAGGCTTTCTTT
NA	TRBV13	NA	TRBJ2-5	CAWWGAKETQYF	TGTGCCTGGTGGGGGGCAAAAGAGACCCAGTACTTC
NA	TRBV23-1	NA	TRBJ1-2	CASSRYPMTGGYTF	TGCGCCAGCAGTCGATACCCAATGACGGGTGGCTACACCTTC
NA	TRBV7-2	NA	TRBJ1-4	CASSLVPPSEKLFF	TGTGCCAGCAGCCTCGTTCCTCCTAGCGAAAAACTGTTTTTT
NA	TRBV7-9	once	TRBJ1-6	CASSLGGPGDSPLHF	TGTGCCAGCAGCTTAGGGGGGCCCGGGGATTCACCCCTCCACTTT
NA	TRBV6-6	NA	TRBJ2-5	CASSYPKETQYF	TGTGCCAGCAGTTACCCGAAAGAGACCCAGTACTTC
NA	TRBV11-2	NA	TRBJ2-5	CASSLNSGGGRVQETQYF	TGTGCCAGCAGCCTTAATTCAGGGGGGGGCCGGGTCCAAGAGACCCAGTACTTC
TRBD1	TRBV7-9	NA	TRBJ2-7	CASSLRQGAREQYF	TGTGCCAGCAGCTTGAGACAGGGGGCGCGGGAGCAGTACTTC